This TCR beta chain is from a study of T cell responses to AZD1222 COVID-19 vaccine. Broader study findings: At baseline, seropositivity was found in only 5 to 7 AZD1222 recipients.

This clone appeared once. The target antigen is unknown. Germline V gene data show CDR1 as MNHNS and CDR2 as SASEGT. The V and J ends lost 2 bases and 2 bases respectively, with 12 bases between them. This CDR3 spans 15 amino acids. Produced via immunoSEQ multiplex PCR; TCRdb's table is partial and in-frame only. In the table there are roughly 140,000 clones, 90% of which are singletons. The gene calls are TRBV6-1 and TRBJ1-1; D perhaps matches TRBD1 (5 bases). This TCR came from an adult in good health. Sequencing used peripheral blood, obtained on day 0 of AZD1222 vaccination. The CDR3 loop reads CASSERGRANTEAFF. The CDR3 nucleotides read TGTGCCAGCAGTGAACGGGGCAGGGCTAACACTGAAGCTTTCTTT.